The subject of this entry is one T cell receptor beta chain. This CDR3 comprises 15 residues. Trimming removed 3 bases at V and 0 bases at J, with 9 bases between. Germline values: CDR1 LNHDA, CDR2 SQIVND (reference sequence). The sample belongs to a study of blood T cell repertoires in COVID-19. Study information: COVID-19 samples, acute and convalescent, were from the United States, Italy and Spain. PBMCs, B-cell-depleted T cells, or T cells provided the cDNA or gDNA that made up the material.

Per the study methods: Estimated nucleated cell counts came from reference gene primer amplification. The method was immunoSEQ multiplex PCR; TCRdb's version includes in-frame clones alone and lacks a portion of them. That table is the source of V, J and clone size, and D and trimming were worked out from the DNA. Among tens of thousands of clones listed, about 86% were seen once. Input material: peripheral blood. This chain links TRBV19 with TRBJ1-5; D call uncertain. This receptor was taken from a man in his forties with acute or convalescent COVID-19. The CDR3 DNA sequence: TGTGCCAGTAGTATTGGGAGGGCTAGCAATCAGCCCCAGCATTTT. Translating it yields CASSIGRASNQPQHF.